The clone carrying this T cell receptor beta chain was counted only a few times. This entry is derived from a study of blood T cell repertoires in COVID-19. Clones were read by immunoSEQ multiplex PCR, and TCRdb kept only the in-frame ones, dropping some. The data hold roughly 92,000 clones, with more than 75% observed a single time. J was trimmed by 6 bases and V by 2 bases; bases with no gene match: 3. CDR3 length: 13 residues. Germline V gene data show CDR1 as MGHDK and CDR2 as SYGVNS. The rearrangement joins TRBV25-1 to TRBJ2-7; 8 bases are a match to TRBD1. The source material was peripheral blood. The clonotype comes from a human donor with acute or convalescent COVID-19. The donor label of this sample is uncertain. The DNA for the CDR3 is TGTGCCAGCAGTGAACAGGGGGCAACCGAGCAGTACTTC. As protein: CASSEQGATEQYF.